This paragraph covers one T cell receptor (beta chain) sequence. This receptor's antigen is unknown. Nothing much larger sits one base from this clone, and base qualities are not available. Conventional CD4+ T cells were purified from blood as CD25-low CD127-high cells before genomic DNA extraction. For repertoire analyses, the comparison group consisted of roughly eight healthy control donors. This specimen comes from a study of regulatory and conventional T cells in RAG deficiency (TCRdb year 2017). The study in broad terms: High-throughput TCR beta sequencing was used to compare the diversity and composition of the Treg, conventional CD4+ and CD8+ T cell repertoires of RAG-deficient patients with those of healthy controls. Paper-wide results and their limitations: RAG-deficient patients showed markedly lower Shannon entropy and higher Simpson indices than control T-cell subpopulations. In Omenn syndrome patients, sorted CD25-high CD127-low cells may represent peripherally activated cells rather than bona fide Treg cells. All patient T-cell subsets had shorter CDR3 lengths; Omenn syndrome patients showed >75% Treg-Tconv repertoire overlap at nucleotide and amino acid level. Some T-cell subset analyses were not done for some subjects. Compared with controls, Omenn syndrome and CID/AS patients had approximately 95-fold fewer unique TCR beta sequences in Treg cells, whereas the reduction in the other subsets was around 10-fold.

Libraries were built with the immunoSEQ multiplex PCR assay. Rearranged TCR beta chain products were amplified from genomic DNA of sorted T-cell subsets and sequenced. Per the original workflow: Repertoire diversity of productive TCR beta rearrangements was quantified using Shannon entropy and Simpson indices. Clonal expansion was assessed by the summed frequency of the 100 most abundant productive TCR beta clonotypes among total reads. The TRB repertoires were scored with a self-reactivity index built on which amino acids appear at CDR3beta positions 6 and 7. Two-way ANOVA was applied to the repertoire analyses, whereas Student t or Mann-Whitney tests were applied to the flow cytometric analyses. The clones in this table, taken by TCRdb from immuneACCESS, are in-frame only. Not every clone is retained; where verified, under half of the shortfall comes from an unresolved V gene, and the cause of the rest is unknown. That table gives V, J and clone size, and the DNA gave D and trimming. The sample records 45,000 or so clones, over 80% of which are singletons. Of the sample, 0.5% to 0.55% falls within the top ten clones.

The V end loses 7 bases and the J end loses 1 base, and a stretch of 13 bases separates them. The CDR3 goes from the cysteine to the phenylalanine over 14 residues. The retained sequence is limited to the CDR3, 42 bases, with the frame set at the first base. CDR1 KGHSH and CDR2 LQKENI were looked up in the germline V gene. A further study also used this sample, focusing on regulatory T cells. The second study's authors report: The multiplex PCR relied on 52 forward TRBV primers and 13 reverse TRBJ primers, and amplification bias was corrected through assay-based and computational methods. In patients, repertoires had restricted unique TRB V-J pairs and skewed V and J gene usage, with regulatory T cells showing the most marked changes. Between CD3G-deficient patients and healthy controls, the study compared T-cell receptor beta repertoires in sorted regulatory T cells, conventional CD4+ T cells and CD8+ T cells. Ficoll density separation was used to isolate peripheral blood mononuclear cells. Within the immunoSEQ assay, multiplex PCR amplified rearranged TRB loci from genomic DNA. TRB amplicons were sequenced using an Illumina HiSeq platform. Raw sequences were error-filtered and aligned to reference gene sequences by custom algorithms, then analyzed with the immunoSEQ online tools. Frequencies of productive and nonproductive TRB rearrangements were evaluated among both unique and total sequences. For group comparisons, t tests, Mann-Whitney tests or two-way ANOVA were performed in Prism software.

The source of this sequence is a human donor in good health. Sequenced material: CD4+ effector T cells sorted from blood. The rearranged chain carries TRBV18 and TRBJ1-1; too little of a D gene remains to name it. The nucleotides are TGTGCCAGCTTCCCGGCAGGCCCGAACACTGAAGCTTTCTTT. The resulting protein is CASFPAGPNTEAFF.